These 15 T cell receptor beta chains were sequenced from one sample in a study of CD8 T cells in ankylosing spondylitis. TCRdb re-derived calls from the 5' RACE reads in MiXCR, one entry per CDR3 protein. The sample yields 250,000 to 400,000 distinct CDR3 sequences, around 10% seen once. The source material was blood, either unsorted or a sorted T cell fraction (not recorded which). Every receptor here comes from a female donor with ankylosing spondylitis or in good health (not recorded which).

This clonotype has ten or more counts. The CDR3: CASSVSTSTDTQYF. The DNA for the CDR3 is TGTGCCAGCAGCGTATCGACTAGCACAGATACGCAGTATTTT. The gene calls are TRBV9 and TRBJ2-3; D unresolved. Between the trimmed V and J ends, which lost 1 base and 0 bases, there was a span of 6 bases. This CDR3 region has 14 residues. Germline CDR1 reads SGDLS; CDR2 reads YYNGEE.

This clonotype has a count of ten or more. This rearrangement joins TRBV19 to TRBJ2-2; D is unresolved. CDR1 LNHDA and CDR2 SQIVND come from the germline V gene (reference sequence). The CDR3 sequence is 13 residues long. Trimming cost V 7 bases and J 5 bases, with 11 bases left between them. In nucleotides, the CDR3 is TGTGCCAGTAACCTTCTAGAAACCGGGGAGCTGTTTTTT. It encodes CASNLLETGELFF.

This clonotype has a handful of counts. The chain combines TRBV5-1 with TRBJ2-2; weak D call: TRBD2 (6 bases). The germline V gene encodes CDR1 SGHRS and CDR2 YFSETQ. Trimming pared 1 base from V and 0 bases from J, leaving 13 bases between. The CDR3 loop spans 17 amino acids. CDR3 nucleotide sequence: TGCGCCAGCAGCTTGTATCGGGGGAACCCGAACACCGGGGAGCTGTTTTTT. Protein: CASSLYRGNPNTGELFF.

The chain recombines TRBV20-1 with TRBJ1-1, with D perhaps matching TRBD1 (5 bases). The CDR3 is 14 amino acids. Per the germline V gene, CDR1 is DFQATT and CDR2 is SNEGSKA (reference sequence). Deletions cut 7 bases from V and 3 bases from J, with 18 bases between. The CDR3 DNA reads as TGCAGTGTTACCAGAAGCGTGGGACACACTGAAGCTTTCTTT. This codes for CSVTRSVGHTEAFF.

This chain connects TRBV29-1 to TRBJ2-3; 7 bases fit TRBD1. The CDR3 contains 11 residues. CDR1 is SQVTM, CDR2 ANQGSEA, per germline. Trimming removed 5 bases from V and 8 bases from J; junction bases left unmatched: 4. The CDR3 protein is CSVSGGRTQYF. The DNA for the CDR3 is TGCAGCGTTTCAGGGGGTCGTACGCAGTATTTT.

This clonotype has more than one count but fewer than ten. The rearrangement uses TRBV5-1 and TRBJ2-5; 9 bases line up with TRBD1. This CDR3 region has 15 residues. The junction had 5 bases not matched to a gene; V was cut back by 0 bases and J by 5 bases. Per the germline V gene, CDR1 is SGHRS and CDR2 is YFSETQ. CDR3 sequence (DNA): TGCGCCAGCAGCTTGGTTGGGACAGGGTCGGAGACCCAGTACTTC. It codes for CASSLVGTGSETQYF. Full variable domain (remainder filled in from reference TRBV5-1 and TRBJ2-5): KAGVTQTPRYLIKTRGQQVTLSCSPISGHRSVSWYQQTPGQGLQFLFEYFSETQRNKGNFPGRFSGRQFSNSRSEMNVSTLELGDSALYLCASSLVGTGSETQYFGPGTRLLVL.

This clonotype showed up many times. As DNA, the CDR3 is TGCAGTGCTAGAGGGGGGGGTCGTGATGAGCAGTTCTTC. Residues: CSARGGGRDEQFF. The gene calls are TRBV20-1 and TRBJ2-1; the match to TRBD2 covers 7 bases. Unmatched junction bases numbered 5, after V lost 1 base and J lost 8 bases. The CDR3 consists of 13 residues. Germline CDR1 is DFQATT and CDR2 is SNEGSKA (reference sequence).

The CDR3 loop is CASSPFQRGEAFF. The CDR3 DNA follows: TGTGCCAGCAGCCCTTTCCAAAGGGGTGAAGCTTTCTTT. The chain combines TRBV3-1 with TRBJ1-1; D perhaps matches TRBD1 (5 bases). This CDR3 spans 13 amino acids. With 4 bases removed from V and 7 bases from J, the gap between germline ends came to 13 bases. Germline V CDR1 and CDR2: LGHDT, YNNKEL (reference sequence).

In this sample, this clonotype turned up many times. The chain is built from TRBV20-1 and TRBJ2-1; D is uncertain. V lost 5 bases and J lost 4, with 9 bases in between. The CDR3 is made up of 12 amino acids. The germline V gene encodes CDR1 DFQATT and CDR2 SNEGSKA (reference sequence). For the CDR3, the DNA is TGCAGTGCTTACCACAAATACAATGAGCAGTTCTTC. Translation: CSAYHKYNEQFF.

This clonotype was recorded at least ten times. This sequence joins TRBV20-1 and TRBJ2-3; 8 bases are shared with TRBD2. After removal of 6 bases from V and 4 bases from J, the junction contained 15 bases not matched to a gene. The germline CDR1 and CDR2 sequences are DFQATT and SNEGSKA (reference sequence). CDR3 length: 16 amino acids. CDR3 sequence: CSAEKVRGRRADTQYF. CDR3 coding DNA: TGCAGTGCCGAAAAAGTACGCGGGAGGAGGGCAGATACGCAGTATTTT.

The chain joins TRBV11-2 to TRBJ1-4, with unresolved D. Trimming left V 1 base short and J 8 bases short, with 5 bases between. CDR3 length equals 12 residues. Germline V CDR1 and CDR2: SGHAT, FQNNGV. The DNA for the CDR3 is TGTGCCAGCAGCTTAGTGCCGGAAAAACTGTTTTTT. Translated, it gives CASSLVPEKLFF.

This clonotype was seen a few times. This chain links TRBV9 with TRBJ2-7; 10 nucleotides align to TRBD2. Trimming took 4 bases from V and 4 from J; bases not matched to a gene: 8. The CDR3 has 15 residues. Germline loops: CDR1 SGDLS, CDR2 YYNGEE. CDR3: CASSPTGTSAYEQYF. The CDR3 DNA follows: TGTGCCAGCAGCCCAACCGGGACTAGCGCTTACGAGCAGTACTTC.

This clonotype was detected ten times or more. The chain uses TRBV5-1 and TRBJ1-4, with 12 bases identical to TRBD1. Germline loops: CDR1 SGHRS, CDR2 YFSETQ. CDR3 size: 16 residues. With V trimmed by 3 bases and J by 7 bases, 7 bases remained unmatched. DNA of the CDR3: TGCGCCAGCAGCTCCGGGACAGGGGGCGCCGGTGAAAAACTGTTTTTT. Its translation: CASSSGTGGAGEKLFF.

This clonotype showed up just a few times. The J gene is TRBJ2-1, the V gene TRBV20-1; 10 bases map to TRBD1. The CDR3 spans 14 residues. CDR1 is DFQATT and CDR2 is SNEGSKA in the germline V gene (reference sequence). The junction had 3 bases not matched to a gene; V was cut back by 0 bases and J by 7 bases. CDR3 DNA: TGCAGTGCTAGAGAAGACAGGGGGCTAAATGAGCAGTTCTTC. This gives the protein CSAREDRGLNEQFF.

This clonotype was observed a few times. The genes are TRBV7-3 and TRBJ2-3; 7 bases fit TRBD2. Germline assignment: CDR1 SGHTA and CDR2 FQGTGA. This CDR3 is built from 15 residues. The V segment lost 1 base and the J segment 1 base; nucleotides outside the gene matches: 2. CDR3 sequence (DNA): TGTGCCAGCAGCTTAAGTCGGGGGGGCACAGATACGCAGTATTTT. Translation: CASSLSRGGTDTQYF.